This T cell receptor beta chain was captured in a study of blood T cell repertoires in COVID-19. Study overall: The study drew acute and convalescent COVID-19 samples from the United States, Italy and Spain. Sources were T cells, B-cell-depleted T cells, or PBMCs; the material itself was cDNA or gDNA.

In the source study's methods: Reference gene primer amplification gave nucleated cell count estimates. Sequencing used immunoSEQ multiplex PCR; TCRdb keeps in-frame clones, though not all of them. That table supplies the V and J calls and clone size; D and trimming were determined from the DNA. Here the sample spans 300,000 or so clones, over 70% being singletons. This CDR3 is built from 12 residues. The germline CDR1 and CDR2 sequences are GTSNPN and SVGIG (reference sequence). The V and J ends lost 3 bases and 2 bases, in that order; junction bases with no gene match: 0. This TCR came from a middle-aged woman who had recovered from COVID-19. V and J are TRBV30 and TRBJ2-7; 8 bases fit TRBD1. Sequenced sample: peripheral blood. CDR3 sequence reads: CAWRQGAYEQYF. For the CDR3, the DNA is TGTGCCTGGAGACAGGGGGCCTACGAGCAGTACTTC.